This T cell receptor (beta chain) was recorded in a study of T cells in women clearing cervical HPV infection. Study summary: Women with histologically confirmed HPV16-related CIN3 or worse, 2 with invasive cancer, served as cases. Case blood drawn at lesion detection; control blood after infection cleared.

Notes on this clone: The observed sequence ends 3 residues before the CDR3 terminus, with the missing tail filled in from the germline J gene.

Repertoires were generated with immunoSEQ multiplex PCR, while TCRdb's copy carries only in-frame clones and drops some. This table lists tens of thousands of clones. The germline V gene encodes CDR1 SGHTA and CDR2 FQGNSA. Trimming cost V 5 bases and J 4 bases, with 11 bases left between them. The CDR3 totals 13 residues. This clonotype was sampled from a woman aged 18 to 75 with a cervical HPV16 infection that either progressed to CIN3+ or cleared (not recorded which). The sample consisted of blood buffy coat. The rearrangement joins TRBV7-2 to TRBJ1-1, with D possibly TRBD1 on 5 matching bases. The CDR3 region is CASSLQGSTEAFF. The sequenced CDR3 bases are TGTGCCAGCAGCCTCCAGGGTAGCACTGAA.